The sequence of this TCR beta chain was determined in a study of regulatory T cells in long-lasting Graves disease. The study's findings and limits: Whereas about a thousand public clonotypes were shared by new patients, persistent patients shared more, at 2,500 to 3,500.

Assembly of TCR beta libraries relied on iRepertoire HTBI primers together with Arm-PCR of CDR3 regions. One entry per CDR3 protein results from TCRdb running MiXCR on the multiplex PCR reads. The sample contains hundreds of thousands of distinct CDR3 sequences, roughly a fifth of which appear only once. This clonotype was detected ten times or more. No antigen is known for it. As to time point: persistent/refractory GD, antithyroid drugs over 5 years with positive TRAb. Extracted RNA from PBMCs served as the source of the TCR library. The authors drew patients from an endocrinology department in Xi'an, China. Blood from the periphery, around 9 milliliters in all, was drawn into EDTA tubes. The input for sequencing was peripheral blood mononuclear cells (PBMCs), taken when the disease was refractory, from a patient treated with antithyroid drugs. This clonotype was obtained from a female donor with Graves disease.

The DNA for the CDR3 is TGTGCCAGCAGCTTAGCAGTGGGGACAGGAAAAGAGACCCAGTACTTC. It is translated as CASSLAVGTGKETQYF. This sequence joins TRBV7-9 and TRBJ2-5; TRBD1 matches 8 bases. The germline CDR1 and CDR2 sequences are SEHNR and FQNEAQ (reference sequence). The CDR3 loop spans 16 amino acids. The J segment lost 3 bases and the V segment lost 0 bases, leaving 6 bases of the junction unmatched.